What follows is one T cell receptor (beta chain) and its context. Clones were read by immunoSEQ multiplex PCR, and TCRdb kept only the in-frame ones, dropping some. The data hold some 470,000 clones, with 76% observed a single time. This record comes from a study of shared clonotypes between healthy human individuals. Sequencing was carried out using PBMCs. This clonotype was obtained from a woman aged 40 to 55 in good health. Some clones in this sample may be carry-over from other donors' samples.

CDR3 sequence reads: CASSKLAGSHEQFF. CDR3 DNA sequence: TGTGCCAGTAGTAAACTAGCGGGATCTCATGAGCAGTTCTTC. This chain joins TRBV19 and TRBJ2-1, with TRBD2 matching 10 bases. CDR3 length: 14 amino acids. Germline V CDR1 and CDR2: LNHDA, SQIVND (reference sequence). Trimming took 4 bases from V and 8 from J; bases not matched to a gene: 5.